Listed below are T cell receptor beta chains from one sample, sequenced in a study of T cells in Graves' hyperthyroidism and ophthalmopathy. MiXCR, applied by TCRdb to the multiplex PCR reads, yields one record per CDR3 protein. The table includes around 200,000 distinct CDR3 sequences, 15% to 20% detected once. Sequenced material: blood. These receptors came from a man between 40 and 49 years old with Graves' hyperthyroidism. Each CDR3 is given with its conserved first and last residue. A D gene is named only where the DNA matches it firmly. Size tells how often a clone was seen (once, few, many) or the class of an expanded clone, and some rows leave it out.

TRBV7-2	15	TRBD1	TRBJ2-5	NA	CASTLGQGTGETQYF	TGTGCCAGCACCCTCGGACAGGGGACCGGGGAGACCCAGTACTTC
TRBV19	14	TRBD1	TRBJ2-1	few	CASSPGTGINEQFF	TGTGCCAGTAGTCCCGGGACAGGGATTAATGAGCAGTTCTTC
TRBV7-8	16	TRBD1	TRBJ2-5	once	CASSPHPRQGEETQYF	TGTGCCAGCAGCCCACATCCGAGACAGGGTGAAGAGACCCAGTACTTC
TRBV7-9	15	NA	TRBJ1-1	many	CASSPLTGWNTEAFF	TGTGCCAGCAGCCCTTTGACAGGCTGGAACACTGAAGCTTTCTTT
TRBV3-1	15	TRBD2	TRBJ2-7	many	CASSQDYGGNYEQYF	TGTGCCAGCAGCCAAGATTACGGGGGGAACTACGAGCAGTACTTC
TRBV20-1	10	NA	TRBJ2-1	many	CSARKNEQFF	TGCAGTGCTCGGAAAAATGAGCAGTTCTTC
TRBV11-2	15	TRBD1	TRBJ1-4	many	CASSLDGRGQEKLFF	TGTGCCAGCAGCTTAGACGGCAGGGGGCAGGAAAAACTGTTTTTT
TRBV6-2/TRBV6-3	13	NA	TRBJ1-5	NA	CASLDKNHQPQHF	TGTGCCAGCCTCGACAAAAACCATCAGCCCCAGCATTTT
TRBV6-6	16	NA	TRBJ2-1	many	CASSYSSGSSYNEQFF	TGTGCCAGCAGTTACTCTTCGGGAAGCTCCTACAATGAGCAGTTCTTC
TRBV6-1	13	TRBD2	TRBJ2-7	NA	CASGRSGAREQYF	TGTGCCAGCGGGAGGAGCGGGGCCAGGGAGCAGTACTTC
TRBV30	13	NA	TRBJ1-4	many	CAWSAGEVEKLFF	TGTGCCTGGAGTGCGGGCGAGGTGGAAAAACTGTTTTTT
TRBV20-1	16	NA	TRBJ2-1	NA	CSARDPSFEIGDEQFF	TGCAGTGCTAGAGATCCAAGCTTTGAAATCGGGGATGAGCAGTTCTTC
TRBV9	15	NA	TRBJ2-1	NA	CASSVGQAQYNEQFF	TGTGCCAGCAGCGTAGGGCAGGCTCAATACAATGAGCAGTTCTTC
TRBV7-7	13	TRBD2	TRBJ2-3	NA	CASSPGGQDTQYF	TGTGCTAGCAGCCCGGGGGGGCAAGATACGCAGTATTTT
TRBV18	15	TRBD1	TRBJ2-2	many	CASSRDRANTGELFF	TGTGCCAGCTCCCGCGACAGGGCGAACACCGGGGAGCTGTTTTTT
TRBV7-9	15	NA	TRBJ1-2	few	CASSLGGLLDYGYTF	TGTGCCAGCAGCTTAGGGGGGCTGCTCGACTATGGCTACACCTTC
TRBV7-2	13	NA	TRBJ1-2	few	CASSLGQGWGYTF	TGTGCCAGCAGCTTAGGTCAGGGGTGGGGCTACACCTTC
TRBV7-9	15	TRBD1	TRBJ2-7	many	CASSLARSAGGEQYF	TGTGCCAGCAGCTTAGCCCGTTCGGCAGGGGGCGAGCAGTACTTC
TRBV7-2	16	TRBD1	TRBJ1-2	many	CASSLASGQGGYGYTF	TGTGCCAGCAGCTTAGCGTCTGGACAGGGGGGTTATGGCTACACCTTC
TRBV20-1	15	NA	TRBJ1-2	NA	CSAIGIEGGHYGYTF	TGCAGTGCTATCGGAATTGAGGGGGGGCACTATGGCTACACCTTC
TRBV7-3	14	TRBD2	TRBJ2-7	many	CASSSGLAGAPQYF	TGTGCCAGCAGCTCGGGACTAGCGGGGGCCCCGCAGTACTTC
TRBV18	15	NA	TRBJ2-5	many	CASSPGWGYQETQYF	TGTGCCAGCTCACCGGGATGGGGGTACCAAGAGACCCAGTACTTC
TRBV5-6	16	TRBD1	TRBJ2-7	few	CASSRAGTGFLHEQYF	TGTGCCAGCAGCCGAGCCGGGACAGGGTTCCTCCACGAGCAGTACTTC
TRBV6-1	14	NA	TRBJ2-2	many	CASRGDGNTGELFF	TGTGCCAGCAGGGGGGACGGAAACACCGGGGAGCTGTTTTTT
TRBV28	13	NA	TRBJ2-3	many	CASKTYSTDTQYF	TGTGCCAGCAAAACCTACAGCACAGATACGCAGTATTTT
TRBV12-3/TRBV12-4	14	TRBD1	TRBJ1-5	many	CASSGGQWIQPQHF	TGTGCCAGCAGCGGGGGACAGTGGATTCAGCCCCAGCATTTT
TRBV2	12	NA	TRBJ2-1	many	CASSAGSDEQFF	TGTGCCAGCAGTGCGGGGTCGGATGAGCAGTTCTTC
TRBV7-2	18	TRBD2	TRBJ2-1	NA	CASSLTFSGIYSYNEQFF	TGTGCCAGCAGCTTAACCTTCAGCGGGATCTACTCCTACAATGAGCAGTTCTTC
TRBV6-1	14	NA	TRBJ1-2	NA	CASSPFLPGYGYTF	TGTGCCAGCAGCCCATTTCTACCGGGCTATGGCTACACCTTC
TRBV28	14	NA	TRBJ1-4	NA	CATGPGGSRGKLFF	TGTGCCACGGGGCCCGGGGGGAGTAGGGGAAAACTGTTTTTT
TRBV7-3	13	TRBD1	TRBJ2-5	few	CASSTDREETQYF	TGTGCCAGCAGCACAGACAGGGAAGAGACCCAGTACTTC
TRBV9	13	NA	TRBJ2-5	many	CASSEENQETQYF	TGTGCCAGCAGCGAGGAGAACCAAGAGACCCAGTACTTC
TRBV7-3	19	NA	TRBJ2-3	many	CASSLGIGYGGPGTDTQYF	TGTGCCAGCAGCTTAGGAATTGGTTACGGGGGGCCGGGCACAGATACGCAGTATTTT
TRBV2	17	TRBD1	TRBJ1-5	many	CASMRGTGDYSNQPQHF	TGTGCCAGCATGCGGGGGACAGGGGATTATAGCAATCAGCCCCAGCATTTT
TRBV19	16	NA	TRBJ2-6	NA	CASNNRRGSGANVLTF	TGTGCCAGTAATAACAGGAGAGGCTCTGGGGCCAACGTCCTGACTTTC
TRBV20-1	14	TRBD2	TRBJ2-5	many	CSARNPAGGRAQYF	TGCAGTGCTAGGAATCCTGCGGGGGGGAGGGCCCAGTACTTC
TRBV19	13	NA	TRBJ2-1	NA	CASSIVGNNEQFF	TGTGCCAGTAGTATAGTTGGGAATAATGAGCAGTTCTTC
TRBV11-2	15	TRBD1	TRBJ2-7	many	CASSRPGQGSHEQYF	TGTGCCAGCAGTCGTCCGGGACAGGGCTCCCACGAGCAGTACTTC
TRBV30	13	NA	TRBJ2-7	many	CAWSTFRGLEQYF	TGTGCCTGGAGTACCTTTAGAGGGCTCGAGCAGTACTTC
TRBV20-1	14	NA	TRBJ1-1	NA	CSAAKAQQETEAFF	TGCAGTGCGGCTAAAGCCCAACAGGAGACTGAAGCTTTCTTT
TRBV4-1	17	TRBD1	TRBJ1-2	NA	CASSQSPHPRTGVGYTF	TGCGCCAGCAGCCAATCCCCCCACCCTCGGACAGGGGTTGGCTACACCTTC
TRBV6-2/TRBV6-3	13	NA	TRBJ1-1	many	CASSPQSWTEAFF	TGTGCCAGCAGTCCCCAGTCGTGGACTGAAGCTTTCTTT
TRBV7-8	16	TRBD1	TRBJ2-7	many	CASSLVGTAIFYEQYF	TGTGCCAGCAGCTTAGTAGGGACAGCTATCTTCTACGAGCAGTACTTC
TRBV7-2	15	NA	TRBJ2-4	many	CASSSPGTKRGIQYF	TGTGCCAGCAGCTCTCCGGGGACCAAACGCGGCATTCAGTACTTC
TRBV29-1	14	NA	TRBJ2-1	NA	CSAYSTDDYNEQFF	TGCAGCGCCTACTCGACAGACGATTACAATGAGCAGTTCTTC
TRBV2	16	TRBD1	TRBJ2-3	many	CASTLGTGPSSDTQYF	TGTGCCAGCACCTTGGGGACAGGGCCCAGCTCAGATACGCAGTATTTT
TRBV15	16	NA	TRBJ2-3	once	CATSRALGGVPDTQYF	TGTGCCACCAGCAGAGCTCTGGGGGGAGTCCCAGATACGCAGTATTTT
TRBV29-1	13	TRBD1	TRBJ2-5	NA	CSGGQGALETQYF	TGCAGCGGGGGACAGGGGGCATTAGAGACCCAGTACTTC